These 16 T cell receptor beta chains were sequenced from one sample in a study of T cell repertoires in cytomegalovirus infection. In TCRdb, the reads were re-called with MiXCR into one record per CDR3 protein. Of about 160,000 distinct CDR3 sequences listed, less than 25% are singletons. These receptors' targets are unknown. Specimen: CD8+ T cells from cultured PBMCs, collected from culture after CMV antigen stimulation. The receptors stem from a human donor in good health (CMV status not recorded). Some clones in this sample may be carry-over from other donors' samples.

This clonotype was observed a few times. The V and J genes are TRBV7-2 and TRBJ1-2; TRBD1 aligns across 9 bases. CDR1 is SGHTA and CDR2 is FQGNSA in the germline V gene. V lost 1 base, J lost 7 bases, and 7 bases stayed unmatched. There are 15 residues in the CDR3. Here the CDR3 reads CASSLGDRVNSGYTF. The CDR3 nucleotides read TGTGCCAGCAGCTTAGGGGACAGGGTCAACAGTGGCTACACCTTC.

The chain carries TRBV28 and TRBJ2-7; D call uncertain. CDR3 length equals 13 residues. Germline V gene sequence: CDR1 MDHEN, CDR2 SYDVKM. Trimming removed 2 bases at V and 4 bases at J, with 9 bases between. The DNA of the CDR3 is TGTGCCAGCAGTTTACGACGGTTGTACGAGCAGTACTTC. It is translated as CASSLRRLYEQYF.

V gene TRBV19 combines with J gene TRBJ1-5; TRBD1 matches 10 bases. CDR3 length equals 17 residues. J lost 4 bases, V lost 3 bases, and 9 bases had no gene match. Germline V gene sequence: CDR1 LNHDA, CDR2 SQIVND (reference sequence). For the CDR3, the DNA is TGTGCCAGTAGTATTAGCTTTGGGACAGGGGTGAATCAGCCCCAGCATTTT. Protein sequence: CASSISFGTGVNQPQHF.

V gene TRBV7-9 combines with J gene TRBJ2-2, with TRBD1 identical over 7 bases. The CDR3 spans 17 residues. The J segment lost 1 base and the V segment lost 5 bases, leaving 10 bases of the junction unmatched. Looked up from germline, CDR1 is SEHNR and CDR2 is FQNEAQ (reference sequence). CDR3 in DNA: TGTGCCAGCAGCCCCCCCCCCGGGACAGTGAACACCGGGGAGCTGTTTTTT. It specifies CASSPPPGTVNTGELFF.

This clonotype was detected a few times. CDR3 nucleotide sequence: TGTGCCAGCACCCCCCCGCAGGGACTAGCGGCCGAGCAGTACTTC. Its translation: CASTPPQGLAAEQYF. The J gene is TRBJ2-7, the V gene TRBV7-2, with 11 bases matching TRBD2. The CDR3 has 15 residues. Looked up from germline, CDR1 is SGHTA and CDR2 is FQGNSA. J lost 6 bases, V lost 7 bases, and 11 bases had no gene match.

This sequence joins TRBV7-2 and TRBJ2-5, with D perhaps TRBD1 (6 bases). CDR3 length: 17 amino acids. Trimming took off 5 bases at V and 5 bases at J, with 24 bases between the two ends. Germline assignment: CDR1 SGHTA and CDR2 FQGNSA. The CDR3 loop is CASSPESRGNHWETQYF. Here the CDR3 DNA reads TGTGCCAGCAGCCCCGAAAGTAGGGGGAACCACTGGGAGACCCAGTACTTC.

This clonotype was counted only a few times. J is TRBJ1-1 and V is TRBV6-2 or TRBV6-3; weak D call: TRBD1 (6 bases). Germline V gene data show CDR1 as MNHEY and CDR2 as SVGEGT. This CDR3 spans 15 amino acids. V lost 4 bases to trimming and J lost 1 base, with 13 bases between them. The CDR3 DNA reads as TGTGCCAGCAGTTGGACCCGGGACAAGAACACTGAAGCTTTCTTT. Translated, it gives CASSWTRDKNTEAFF.

The chain couples TRBV18 to TRBJ1-5, with 9 bases identical to TRBD1. The CDR3 length is 17 residues. Trimming cost V 4 bases and J 2 bases; bases outside gene matches: 9. CDR1 and CDR2 from the germline V gene are KGHSH and LQKENI. The CDR3 sequence: CASSLATGGKGNQPQHF. The DNA of the CDR3 is TGTGCCAGCTCACTAGCGACAGGGGGGAAAGGCAATCAGCCCCAGCATTTT.

The chain combines TRBV7-8 with TRBJ2-1; D remains unclear. The CDR3 totals 11 residues. Germline values: CDR1 SGHVS, CDR2 FQNEAQ. Between the trimmed V and J ends, which lost 5 bases and 4 bases, there was a span of 3 bases. The CDR3 bases are TGTGCCAGCAGCATTTACAATGAGCAGTTCTTC. This codes for CASSIYNEQFF.

This clonotype came up many times. The chain recombines TRBV4-1 with TRBJ2-7; 8 bases match TRBD1. The J segment lost 0 bases and the V segment lost 0 bases, leaving 1 base of the junction unmatched. The germline V gene encodes CDR1 MGHRA and CDR2 YSYEKL. CDR3 length equals 15 residues. The CDR3 loop reads CASSQDGTGSYEQYF. The CDR3 DNA is TGCGCCAGCAGCCAAGATGGGACAGGCTCCTACGAGCAGTACTTC.

This clonotype was seen a few times. V and J are TRBV7-2 and TRBJ1-1, with D uncertain. Deletions cut 2 bases from V and 5 bases from J, with 9 bases between. Germline V gives CDR1 SGHTA, CDR2 FQGNSA. This CDR3 is 13 amino acids long. CDR3 DNA: TGTGCCAGCAGCTTATCGGATGGGACTGAAGCTTTCTTT. This translates into CASSLSDGTEAFF.

This chain connects TRBV7-6 to TRBJ1-4; D not certain. The germline CDR1 and CDR2 sequences are SGHVS and FNYEAQ. V gave up 5 bases and J gave up 6 bases, with 19 bases separating them. The CDR3 is 16 residues long. As DNA, the CDR3 is TGTGCCAGCAGCCTTCGAATTAAGGGCAAGGATGAAAAACTGTTTTTT. Its translation: CASSLRIKGKDEKLFF. Looking up the rest from reference TRBV7-6 and TRBJ1-4 gives the full variable domain: GAGVSQSPRYKVTKRGQDVALRCDPISGHVSLYWYRQALGQGPEFLTYFNYEAQQDKSGLPNDRFSAERPEGSISTLTIQRTEQRDSAMYRCASSLRIKGKDEKLFFGSGTQLSVL.

V gene TRBV5-1 combines with J gene TRBJ2-2, with a weak D call TRBD1 (5 bases). V gave up 0 bases and J gave up 5 bases, with 11 bases separating them. Germline V lookup: CDR1 SGHRS, CDR2 YFSETQ. The CDR3 length is 15 residues. CDR3 DNA sequence: TGCGCCAGCAGCTTGGAACAGGTAGAGACCGGGGAGCTGTTTTTT. Protein product: CASSLEQVETGELFF.

This clonotype was seen a few times. The chain combines TRBV9 with TRBJ2-6; the D gene is possibly TRBD1 (5 bases). Germline V gene data show CDR1 as SGDLS and CDR2 as YYNGEE. CDR3 length equals 17 residues. V was shortened by 4 bases and J by 0 bases, with 14 bases between the two germline ends. CDR3 bases: TGTGCCAGCAGCAATTCTGGGGCCCACTCTGGGGCCAACGTCCTGACTTTC. This translates into CASSNSGAHSGANVLTF.

The chain is built from TRBV27 and TRBJ2-3; 9 bases fit TRBD2. The trim removed 6 bases at V and 13 bases at J, leaving 8 bases unmatched. Germline CDR1 MNHEY, CDR2 SMNVEV (reference sequence). The CDR3 extends over 12 amino acids. The CDR3 nucleotides are TGTGCCAGCAGGCTTGGCGGGGGGGCCGAGTATTTT. Translation: CASRLGGGAEYF.

This clonotype was observed a few times. J is TRBJ2-1 and V is TRBV5-1, with 9 nucleotides matching TRBD1. V shed 4 bases, J shed 8 bases, and the junction held 10 bases outside the gene matches. The CDR3 totals 15 residues. CDR1 and CDR2 (germline): SGHRS, YFSETQ. For the CDR3, the DNA is TGCGCCAGCAGCAGATACCGGGACAGGGTCGATGAGCAGTTCTTC. It specifies CASSRYRDRVDEQFF.